This T cell receptor beta chain was retrieved from a study of blood T cell repertoires in COVID-19. Study background: Samples came from the United States, Italy and Spain, spanning acute and convalescent COVID-19.

Cohort assignment relied on participant-reported clinical history. Donors of Cohort 3 who recovered were those that had two negative PCRs, clearance, or symptom resolution. The germline V gene has CDR1 MNHEY and CDR2 SMNVEV (reference sequence). This CDR3 is 13 amino acids long. The V end lost 5 bases, the J end lost 7 bases, and 12 bases lay between the germline ends. Original handling: Counts of nucleated cells, estimated from reference gene primer amplification, were obtained. TCRdb keeps only in-frame clones here, not all; method: immunoSEQ multiplex PCR. That table furnishes V, J and clone size, whereas the DNA furnished D and trimming. This table has about 250,000 clones, roughly nine tenths appearing once.

This TCR was recovered from a woman aged 18-30 years who had recovered from COVID-19. The sequenced material came from PBMCs or T cells enriched from blood (not recorded which). This chain connects TRBV27 to TRBJ2-1, with a weak D call TRBD2 (5 bases). CDR3 in DNA: TGTGCCAGCAGTCCTAGCCTTCGGAATGAGCAGTTCTTC. Translated, it gives CASSPSLRNEQFF.